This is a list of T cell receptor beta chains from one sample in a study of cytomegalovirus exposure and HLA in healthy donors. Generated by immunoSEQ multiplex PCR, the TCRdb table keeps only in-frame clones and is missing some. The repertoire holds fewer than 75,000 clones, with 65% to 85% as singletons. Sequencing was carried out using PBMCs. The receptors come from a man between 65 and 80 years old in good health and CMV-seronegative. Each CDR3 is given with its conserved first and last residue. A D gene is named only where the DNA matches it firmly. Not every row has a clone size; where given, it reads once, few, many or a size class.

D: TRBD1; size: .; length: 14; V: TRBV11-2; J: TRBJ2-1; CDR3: CASSLGQGANEQFF; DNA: TGTGCCAGCAGCTTAGGACAGGGGGCGAATGAGCAGTTCTTC
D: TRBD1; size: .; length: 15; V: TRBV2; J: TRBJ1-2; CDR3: CASREGQGKTYGYTF; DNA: TGTGCCAGCAGGGAGGGACAGGGGAAGACCTATGGCTACACCTTC
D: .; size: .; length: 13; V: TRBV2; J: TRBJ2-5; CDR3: CASKVQPQETQYF; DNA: TGTGCCAGCAAGGTACAGCCACAAGAGACCCAGTACTTC
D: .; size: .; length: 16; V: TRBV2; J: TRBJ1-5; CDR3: CASRAGGGGGNQPQHF; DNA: TGTGCCAGCAGAGCCGGGGGAGGAGGTGGCAATCAGCCCCAGCATTTT
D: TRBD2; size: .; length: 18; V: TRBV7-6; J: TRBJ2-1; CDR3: CASSRGLAGGPSYNEQFF; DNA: TGTGCCAGCAGCCGAGGACTAGCGGGAGGGCCCTCCTACAATGAGCAGTTCTTC
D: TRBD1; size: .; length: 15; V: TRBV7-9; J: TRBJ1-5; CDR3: CASSPPGGPNQPQHF; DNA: TGTGCCAGCAGCCCCCCAGGGGGCCCCAATCAGCCCCAGCATTTT
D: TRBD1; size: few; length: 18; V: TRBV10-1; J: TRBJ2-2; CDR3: CASSESTGAALRTGELFF; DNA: TGCGCCAGCAGTGAGTCGACAGGGGCTGCGTTGAGGACCGGGGAGCTGTTTTTT
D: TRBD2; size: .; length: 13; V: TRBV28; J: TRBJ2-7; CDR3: CASRLGLVGEQYF; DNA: TGTGCCAGCAGATTGGGACTAGTTGGCGAGCAGTACTTC
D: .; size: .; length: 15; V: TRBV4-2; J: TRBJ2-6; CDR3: CASSPNLGVTNVLTF; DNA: TGTGCCAGCAGCCCCAACCTCGGGGTAACCAACGTCCTGACTTTC
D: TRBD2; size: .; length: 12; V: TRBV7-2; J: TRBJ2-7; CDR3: CASSATSGVTYF; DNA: TGTGCCAGCAGCGCTACTAGCGGGGTCACGTACTTC
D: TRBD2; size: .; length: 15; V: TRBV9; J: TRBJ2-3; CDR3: CASSATSGLTDTQYF; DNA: TGTGCCAGCAGCGCGACTAGCGGGCTCACAGATACGCAGTATTTT
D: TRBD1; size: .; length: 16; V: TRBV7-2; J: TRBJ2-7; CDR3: CASSSGTGQGSYEQYF; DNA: TGTGCCAGCAGCTCGGGGACCGGACAGGGTAGCTACGAGCAGTACTTC
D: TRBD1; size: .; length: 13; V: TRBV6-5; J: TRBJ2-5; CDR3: CASNDRGHETQYF; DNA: TGTGCCAGCAATGACAGGGGGCACGAGACCCAGTACTTC
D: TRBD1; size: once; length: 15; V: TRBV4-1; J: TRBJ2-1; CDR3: CASSPGTGRKNEQFF; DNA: TGCGCCAGCAGCCCGGGGACAGGGAGGAAGAATGAGCAGTTCTTC
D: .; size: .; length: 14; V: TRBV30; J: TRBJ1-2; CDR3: CAWSALRSHYGYTF; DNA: TGTGCCTGGAGTGCCCTCAGGTCTCACTATGGCTACACCTTC
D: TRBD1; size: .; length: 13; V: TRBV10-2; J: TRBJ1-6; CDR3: CASMVTGGSPLHF; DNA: TGCGCCAGCATGGTTACAGGGGGTTCACCCCTCCACTTT
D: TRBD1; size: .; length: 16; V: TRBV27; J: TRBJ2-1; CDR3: CASSLSKWDRGNEQFF; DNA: TGTGCCAGCAGTTTATCGAAGTGGGACAGGGGCAATGAGCAGTTCTTC
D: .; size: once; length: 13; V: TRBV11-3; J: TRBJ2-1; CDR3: CASSFGSYNEQFF; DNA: TGTGCCAGCAGCTTTGGCAGCTACAATGAGCAGTTCTTC
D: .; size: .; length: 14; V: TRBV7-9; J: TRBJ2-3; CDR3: CSSRLRQVEDTQYF; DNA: TGTTCCAGCAGACTACGACAGGTAGAAGATACGCAGTATTTT
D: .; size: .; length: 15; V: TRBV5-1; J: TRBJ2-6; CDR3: CASSLQGSGANVLTF; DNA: TGCGCCAGCAGCTTACAGGGCTCTGGGGCCAACGTCCTGACTTTC
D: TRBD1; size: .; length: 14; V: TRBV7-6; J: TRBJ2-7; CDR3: CASSLTGGKYEQYF; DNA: TGTGCCAGCAGCTTGACAGGGGGCAAGTACGAGCAGTACTTC
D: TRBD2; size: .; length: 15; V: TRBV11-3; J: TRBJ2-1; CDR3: CASSLTSVSYNEQFF; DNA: TGTGCCAGCAGCTTAACTAGCGTCTCCTACAATGAGCAGTTCTTC